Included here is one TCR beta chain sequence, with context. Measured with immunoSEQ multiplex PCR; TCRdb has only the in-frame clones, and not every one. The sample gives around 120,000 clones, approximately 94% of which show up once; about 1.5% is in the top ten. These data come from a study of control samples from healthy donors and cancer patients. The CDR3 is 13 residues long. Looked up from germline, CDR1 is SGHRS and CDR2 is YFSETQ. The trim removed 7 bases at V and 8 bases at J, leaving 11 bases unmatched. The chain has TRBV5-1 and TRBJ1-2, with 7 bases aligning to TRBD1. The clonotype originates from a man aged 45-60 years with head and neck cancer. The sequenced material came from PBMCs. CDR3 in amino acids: CASRTDRRRGYTF. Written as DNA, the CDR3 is TGCGCCAGCCGGACGGACAGGCGGCGGGGCTACACCTTC.